A selection of T cell receptor beta chains follows, all from one sample in a study of blood T cell repertoires in COVID-19. Clones were sequenced by immunoSEQ multiplex PCR, and TCRdb holds only the in-frame ones, with some missing. The data hold under 300,000 clones, with about 89% observed a single time. Sequencing input: PBMCs or T cells enriched from blood (not recorded which). Receptors were obtained from a woman younger than 30 who had recovered from COVID-19. Each CDR3 is given with its conserved first and last residue. D genes are given only for firm matches. Only some rows state a clone size, as once, few, many or a class for expanded clones.

cdr3_length	d_call	v_call	clone_size	j_call	cdr3_aa	cdr3_nt
13	NA	TRBV10-2	NA	TRBJ1-2	CASSESQSGGYTF	TGCGCCAGCAGTGAGTCGCAGTCAGGTGGCTACACCTTC
14	TRBD1	TRBV7-8	NA	TRBJ2-2	CASSYRGHGGELFF	TGTGCCAGCAGCTACAGGGGTCACGGCGGGGAGCTGTTTTTT
14	NA	TRBV5-4	NA	TRBJ1-1	CASSSGQRDTEAFF	TGTGCCAGCAGCTCGGGCCAGCGGGACACTGAAGCTTTCTTT
17	TRBD2	TRBV18	NA	TRBJ2-2	CASSPSAGGISTGELFF	TGTGCCAGCTCACCATCAGCGGGGGGAATAAGCACCGGGGAGCTGTTTTTT
16	TRBD1	TRBV4-1	NA	TRBJ2-4	CASSQEWDSAGNIQYF	TGCGCCAGCAGCCAAGAATGGGACAGTGCCGGAAACATTCAGTACTTC
14	NA	TRBV14	NA	TRBJ1-2	CASSPTAFNYGYTF	TGTGCCAGCAGCCCTACAGCCTTTAACTATGGCTACACCTTC
15	NA	TRBV28	NA	TRBJ2-3	CASSLSPRLTDTQYF	TGTGCCAGCAGTTTAAGCCCCCGACTCACAGATACGCAGTATTTT
14	TRBD2	TRBV6-5	NA	TRBJ2-5	CASSPRAGRETQYF	TGTGCCAGCAGTCCTCGAGCGGGACGGGAGACCCAGTACTTC
15	NA	TRBV7-9	NA	TRBJ2-1	CASSLAQSGGHEQFF	TGTGCCAGCAGCTTAGCCCAGTCGGGGGGACACGAGCAGTTCTTC
14	TRBD1	TRBV7-8	once	TRBJ1-4	CASSYSGTGVWLFF	TGTGCCAGCAGCTACTCCGGGACAGGAGTCTGGCTGTTTTTT
15	NA	TRBV4-1	NA	TRBJ2-7	CASSQNIGGVWEQYF	TGCGCCAGCAGCCAAAACATAGGAGGGGTATGGGAGCAGTACTTC
14	TRBD2	TRBV19	NA	TRBJ2-3	CASSFLAGTDTQYF	TGTGCCAGTAGCTTCCTAGCGGGCACAGATACGCAGTATTTT
13	NA	TRBV7-9	NA	TRBJ2-2	CASSLSAGGELFF	TGTGCCAGCAGCCTTAGCGCCGGCGGGGAGCTGTTTTTT
17	NA	TRBV25-1	NA	TRBJ1-1	CASSERRGGSENTEAFF	TGTGCCAGCAGTGAAAGGAGAGGGGGTTCAGAGAACACTGAAGCTTTCTTT
14	TRBD1	TRBV7-9	NA	TRBJ2-2	CASSPGQGSGELFF	TGTGCCAGCAGCCCTGGACAGGGCTCCGGGGAGCTGTTTTTT
13	NA	TRBV10-3	NA	TRBJ2-3	CAISGGGTDTQYF	TGTGCCATCAGTGGAGGCGGCACAGATACGCAGTATTTT
17	NA	TRBV21-1	NA	TRBJ1-4	CASSKDFSAGQGQKLFF	TGTGCCAGCAGCAAAGACTTCTCCGCAGGACAGGGACAGAAACTGTTTTTT
14	NA	TRBV9	NA	TRBJ1-4	CASSADSANEKLFF	TGTGCCAGCAGCGCAGACAGTGCAAATGAAAAACTGTTTTTT
16	TRBD1	TRBV28	NA	TRBJ1-4	CASSQQGIATNEKLFF	TGTGCCAGCAGCCAACAGGGGATTGCAACTAATGAAAAACTGTTTTTT
14	NA	TRBV18	NA	TRBJ1-5	CASSPEQGNQPQHF	TGTGCCAGCTCACCAGAACAGGGTAATCAGCCCCAGCATTTT
14	TRBD1	TRBV6-1	NA	TRBJ1-2	CASSEGVQGNGYTF	TGTGCCAGCAGTGAAGGGGTACAGGGGAATGGCTACACCTTC
11	NA	TRBV10-3	NA	TRBJ1-1	CAISDLTEAFF	TGTGCCATCAGTGACCTCACTGAAGCTTTCTTT
19	TRBD2	TRBV2	NA	TRBJ2-7	CASSEALGLAVHSSYEQYF	TGTGCCAGCAGTGAAGCGCTTGGACTAGCGGTCCATAGCTCCTACGAGCAGTACTTC
17	TRBD1	TRBV6-1	NA	TRBJ1-3	CASSGDEDRGTGNTIYF	TGTGCCAGCAGTGGGGATGAAGACAGGGGGACTGGAAACACCATATATTTT
15	NA	TRBV11-3	NA	TRBJ1-3	CASSLDRRNGNTIYF	TGTGCCAGCAGCTTAGACAGGAGGAATGGAAACACCATATATTTT
15	NA	TRBV5-8	NA	TRBJ2-5	CASTPSRDYQETQYF	TGTGCCAGCACCCCTAGCAGGGACTACCAAGAGACCCAGTACTTC
10	NA	TRBV20-1	NA	TRBJ1-2	CSARTDGYTF	TGCAGTGCACGGACAGATGGCTACACCTTC
14	TRBD1	TRBV19	NA	TRBJ1-2	CASSLGQGARGYTF	TGTGCCAGTAGTCTAGGACAGGGTGCGAGAGGCTACACCTTC
13	NA	TRBV7-2	NA	TRBJ1-5	CASSLLIGQPQHF	TGTGCCAGCAGCTTACTAATCGGGCAGCCCCAGCATTTT
15	NA	TRBV13	NA	TRBJ1-4	CASSPPGRANEKLFF	TGTGCCAGCAGCCCCCCTGGGAGGGCCAATGAAAAACTGTTTTTT
16	TRBD2	TRBV5-6	NA	TRBJ2-2	CASSPLTSGNTGELFF	TGTGCCAGCAGCCCCTTGACTAGCGGGAACACCGGGGAGCTGTTTTTT
14	NA	TRBV5-6	NA	TRBJ1-5	CASSLGRVSQPQHF	TGTGCCAGCAGCTTAGGCAGGGTCAGTCAGCCCCAGCATTTT
10	NA	TRBV2	NA	TRBJ2-7	CASRLYEQYF	TGTGCCAGCAGACTCTACGAGCAGTACTTC
17	TRBD1	TRBV28	NA	TRBJ1-4	CASSPRQGAMRNEKLFF	TGTGCCAGCAGTCCCAGACAGGGGGCTATGAGAAATGAAAAACTGTTTTTT
14	NA	TRBV6-5	NA	TRBJ2-2	CASSYSQGTGELFF	TGTGCCAGCAGTTACAGTCAGGGTACCGGGGAGCTGTTTTTT
14	TRBD1	TRBV10-3	NA	TRBJ1-6	CAISEQGGSSPLHF	TGTGCCATCAGTGAGCAGGGGGGAAGTTCACCCCTCCACTTT
14	TRBD1	TRBV9	NA	TRBJ2-7	CASSTLDRAYEQYF	TGTGCCAGCAGCACCCTAGACAGGGCCTACGAGCAGTACTTC
14	TRBD1	TRBV6-1	NA	TRBJ1-2	CASSEADRASGYTF	TGTGCCAGCAGTGAAGCCGACAGGGCCTCTGGCTACACCTTC
17	TRBD2	TRBV5-5	NA	TRBJ2-3	CASSLGLAGGGADTQYF	TGTGCCAGCAGCTTGGGACTAGCGGGGGGAGGGGCAGATACGCAGTATTTT
15	TRBD2	TRBV11-1	NA	TRBJ2-1	CASSSIAGRYNEQFF	TGTGCCAGCAGCTCAATAGCGGGACGCTACAATGAGCAGTTCTTC
15	NA	TRBV27	NA	TRBJ2-7	CASSLGRGWNYEQYF	TGTGCCAGCAGTTTAGGACGAGGGTGGAACTACGAGCAGTACTTC
14	NA	TRBV28	NA	TRBJ1-5	CASMGGGSNQPQHF	TGTGCCAGCATGGGGGGTGGGAGCAATCAGCCCCAGCATTTT
16	TRBD2	TRBV28	NA	TRBJ2-1	CASRHGTSGAYNEQFF	TGTGCCAGCAGACATGGGACTAGCGGGGCCTACAATGAGCAGTTCTTC
16	TRBD1	TRBV19	NA	TRBJ1-2	CASSSIGQGVRSGYTF	TGTGCCAGTAGCTCAATCGGACAGGGAGTGAGGAGTGGCTACACCTTC
14	TRBD2	TRBV7-8	NA	TRBJ2-7	CASGLGASGYEQYF	TGTGCCAGCGGTTTAGGGGCTAGCGGGTACGAGCAGTACTTC
17	NA	TRBV21-1	NA	TRBJ1-2	CASSKGIHRGPSYGYTF	TGTGCCAGCAGCAAAGGTATACACAGGGGGCCTTCGTATGGCTACACCTTC
17	TRBD1	TRBV11-3	NA	TRBJ1-6	CASSLGRTGVHNSPLHF	TGTGCCAGCAGCTTAGGGCGGACAGGGGTGCATAATTCACCCCTCCACTTT
14	NA	TRBV5-1	NA	TRBJ1-1	CASSPDSVNTEAFF	TGCGCCAGCAGCCCGGACAGTGTGAACACTGAAGCTTTCTTT
12	NA	TRBV3-1/TRBV3-2	NA	TRBJ2-3	CASSQAGGTQYF	TGTGCCAGCAGCCAAGCTGGAGGTACGCAGTATTTT
15	NA	TRBV9	NA	TRBJ1-1	CASSGTAGYGTEAFF	TGTGCCAGCAGCGGGACTGCGGGGTATGGCACTGAAGCTTTCTTT
18	NA	TRBV28	NA	TRBJ2-3	CASSSEGFDGWATDTQYF	TGTGCCAGCAGCTCCGAGGGATTTGACGGGTGGGCCACAGATACGCAGTATTTT
15	NA	TRBV5-1	NA	TRBJ2-3	CATAPRGASTDTQYF	TGCGCCACCGCCCCCCGGGGAGCTAGCACAGATACGCAGTATTTT
15	NA	TRBV2	NA	TRBJ1-5	CASSEWGGPGQPQHF	TGTGCCAGCAGTGAATGGGGGGGGCCGGGTCAGCCCCAGCATTTT